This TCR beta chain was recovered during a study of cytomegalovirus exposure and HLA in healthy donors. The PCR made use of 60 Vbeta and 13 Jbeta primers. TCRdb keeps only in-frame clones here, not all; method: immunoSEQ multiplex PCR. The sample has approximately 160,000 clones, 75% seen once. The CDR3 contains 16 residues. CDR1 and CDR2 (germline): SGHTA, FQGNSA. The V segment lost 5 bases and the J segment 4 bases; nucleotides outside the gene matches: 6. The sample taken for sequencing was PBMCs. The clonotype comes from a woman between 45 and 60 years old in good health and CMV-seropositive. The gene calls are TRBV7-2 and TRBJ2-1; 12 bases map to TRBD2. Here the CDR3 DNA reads TGTGCCAGCAGCCCTCCCGGACTAGCGGGGTACAATGAGCAGTTCTTC. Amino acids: CASSPPGLAGYNEQFF.